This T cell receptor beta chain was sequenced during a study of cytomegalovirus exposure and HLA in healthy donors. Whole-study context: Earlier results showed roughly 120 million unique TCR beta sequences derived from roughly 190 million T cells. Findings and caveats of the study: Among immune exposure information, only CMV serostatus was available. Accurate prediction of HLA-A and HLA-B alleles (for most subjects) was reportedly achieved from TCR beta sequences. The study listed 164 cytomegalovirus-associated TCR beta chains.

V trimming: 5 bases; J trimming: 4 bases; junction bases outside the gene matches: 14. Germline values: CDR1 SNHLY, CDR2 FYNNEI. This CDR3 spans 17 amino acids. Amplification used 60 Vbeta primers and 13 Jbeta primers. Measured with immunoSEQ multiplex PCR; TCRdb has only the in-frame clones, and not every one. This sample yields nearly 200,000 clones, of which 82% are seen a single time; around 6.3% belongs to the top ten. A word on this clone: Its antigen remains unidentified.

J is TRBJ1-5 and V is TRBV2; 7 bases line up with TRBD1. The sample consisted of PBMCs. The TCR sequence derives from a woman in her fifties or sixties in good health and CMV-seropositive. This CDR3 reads CASSQLDSDRANQPQHF. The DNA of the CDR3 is TGTGCCAGCAGTCAACTGGATAGTGACAGGGCGAATCAGCCCCAGCATTTT.